Listed here is a single TCR beta chain. This clone's antigen is unknown. No base quality information exists; no much larger clone differs at one position. This sample is drawn from a study of Ad26.COV2.S vaccination and SARS-CoV-2 variants listed by TCRdb under 2021. Background for the entire study: Vaccine-arm donors came from COV1001, a multicentre, randomized, double-blind, placebo-controlled phase I-IIa trial of Ad26.COV2.S in healthy adults. Dosing of Ad26.COV2.S was intramuscular, at either 5x10^10 or 1x10^11 viral particles, delivered as one shot or as two shots spaced 56 days apart. A total of roughly 32 samples were included in the TCR-sequenced set, comprising roughly 19 Ad26.COV2.S vaccine recipients, 5 placebo recipients and 8 SARS-CoV-2 convalescent individuals. TCRbeta repertoire sequencing served as the tool for gauging how specific and how broad the SARS-CoV-2-reactive T cell receptors were following Ad26.COV2.S vaccination. Investigators did not know the trial group allocation while performing experiments and assessing outcomes. Trial participants were randomized into five groups of five: low-dose or high-dose Ad26.COV2.S given once or twice, or placebo on both occasions.

The CDR3 sequence holds 13 residues, the cysteine and phenylalanine included. Only the CDR3 part of the read is kept: 39 bases, read in frame from the first base. Relative to germline, V is 2 bases shorter and J is 5 bases shorter, with 8 bases between their ends. CDR1 and CDR2, looked up from the germline V gene (reference sequence), are SGHNT and YYREEE. General conclusions and limits of the study: Higher spike-specific TCR breadth was observed in Ad26.COV2.S recipients than in placebo recipients (P = 0.0014). Substantial breadth of spike-specific CD8+ and CD4+ T cell responses was reported after vaccination. It was noted by the authors that total T cell responses may have been underestimated by the TCR breadth and depth analyses. The study was not powered to compare responses between vaccine doses or regimens. Vaccine and placebo recipients had comparable non-spike TCR breadth, which fits with the vaccine containing only spike.

TCRbeta CDR3 regions were sequenced with the immunoSEQ Assay. After extraction, genomic DNA underwent amplification by bias-controlled multiplex PCR, followed by high-throughput sequencing. As for the original processing: Collapsing and filtering of sequences were performed to quantify the absolute abundance of each unique TCRbeta CDR3 region. T cell fraction was estimated by normalizing TCRbeta template counts to usable DNA, with usable DNA measured through amplification of reference genes found in all nucleated cells. Repertoire TCRs were annotated as SARS-CoV-2-specific when V gene, CDR3 amino acid sequence and J gene were exactly matched to a known reactive TCR set. The reference SARS-CoV-2 TCR set was obtained from MIRA and was filtered for enrichment in COVID-19-positive ImmuneCODE repertoires, whereby public or cross-reactive TCRs were removed. Using the MIRA antigens, annotated TCRs were further analysed by specific ORF or by position within an ORF. Breadth was defined as the number of annotated unique rearrangements divided by the total number of unique productive rearrangements, and depth was defined as the summed frequency of the annotated unique rearrangements. Two-sided Wilcoxon rank-sum tests were applied when comparing TCR breadth between groups. This is the immuneACCESS table as TCRdb keeps it, with only in-frame sequences that have V and J called. A part of the clones is gone; compared with another copy, unresolved V genes explain less than half, and the rest is unexplained. Clone size and the V and J calls come from that table; the DNA yielded D and trimming. In all, the sample holds about 330,000 clones, and under 90% of those were seen once. The ten largest clones represent approximately 5.8% of the sample.

Read against the paper, the sample's treatment or condition label means: some 20 received Ad26.COV2.S at low or high dose, single or two shots; 5 received placebo; per-sample allocation not given. Repertoires of vaccine and placebo recipients were sequenced from samples collected on day 63 after the first injection. Cohort 1b enrolled about two dozen adults aged 18-55 years at a single site in Boston, USA, between 29 July and 7 August 2020. Ad26.COV2.S was a replication-incompetent adenovirus type 26 vector expressing a prefusion-stabilized SARS-CoV-2 spike protein from the original Wuhan strain. This TCR was sampled from a person aged 18-65 years who received the Ad26.COV2.S COVID-19 vaccine or a placebo. The starting material was peripheral blood, obtained in a trial of Ad26.COV2.S vaccine versus placebo. The sequence joins TRBV5-4 to TRBJ2-1; matching of 5 bases hints at TRBD1 as the D gene. The DNA sequence is given as TGTGCCAGCAGCTTTAGGGGAAACAATGAGCAGTTCTTC. It translates to CASSFRGNNEQFF.